This record covers a single TCR beta chain. This entry belongs to a study of T cells in tuberculosis. Sequenced by immunoSEQ multiplex PCR; TCRdb stores in-frame clones only, minus some. The table has 35,000 to 50,000 clones, roughly 94% seen once; the top ten hold roughly 2%. CDR1 and CDR2 from the germline V gene are MNHEY and SVGAGI. The V end was cut by 6 bases, the J end by 2 bases, with 16 bases between. The CDR3 extends over 15 amino acids. The chain combines TRBV6-5 with TRBJ1-2; a possible D gene is TRBD1 (5 bases). This clonotype originated in a donor aged 5-35 years with latent tuberculosis or without tuberculosis infection. Some clones in this sample may be carry-over from other donors' samples. Sequenced input: PBMCs. The CDR3 sequence is CASSSLTGGNYGYTF. CDR3 nucleotide sequence: TGTGCCAGCAGCTCACTTACCGGGGGGAACTATGGCTACACCTTC.